This TCR beta chain came from a study of identifying expanded T cells in peripheral blood. Study-wide findings and caveats: Technical replicates showed around 1.1 changed clones; two weeks about 16; four weeks 19. Variance in clone template counts between roughly two-week samples significantly increased with total template count across all healthy donors.

Worth noting for this clone: What it binds is unknown.

During the collection period, no donor immune events like infections were recorded. Repertoires were generated with immunoSEQ multiplex PCR, while TCRdb's copy carries only in-frame clones and drops some. The sample holds approximately 90,000 clones, approximately 84% seen once. Per the germline V gene, CDR1 is MNHNS and CDR2 is SASEGT. CDR3 length: 19 amino acids. Trimming cost V 0 bases and J 4 bases; bases outside gene matches: 11. The rearrangement joins TRBV6-1 to TRBJ2-5, with TRBD2 matching over 13 bases. The sequenced sample consisted of blood. This clonotype originated in a person aged 18 to 75 in good health. In DNA, the CDR3 is TGTGCCAGCAGTGAAGCAACTAGCGGGGGGGCCTGGGATCCAGAGACCCAGTACTTC. Translated, it gives CASSEATSGGAWDPETQYF.